This TCR beta chain is from a study of blood T cell repertoires in COVID-19. Study in general: Some COVID-19 samples were acute and others convalescent; all came from the United States, Italy and Spain.

The CDR3 is made up of 12 amino acids. Between the trimmed V and J ends, which lost 4 bases and 6 bases, there was a span of 10 bases. Germline V gene sequence: CDR1 SGHRS, CDR2 YFSETQ. Some clones are missing from TCRdb's copy, which holds only in-frame ones; the method was immunoSEQ multiplex PCR. Of about 70,000 clones in the sample, 80% to 90% are singletons; the top ten hold approximately 2.9%. This clone appeared a few times. This chain links TRBV5-1 with TRBJ1-2, with D unclear. Sequenced: peripheral blood. This TCR came from a man between 45 and 60 years old with acute or convalescent COVID-19. The CDR3 nucleotides read TGCGCCAGCAGCAGCTCACTCCATGGCTACACCTTC. Translating it yields CASSSSLHGYTF.